This T cell receptor beta chain was documented in a study of T-cell memory formation after mild COVID-19. Study-level points and caveats: Second-wave clones with a day 37 peak had unconfirmed SARS-CoV-2 specificity. Most CD4+ clones that shrank were in CM and EM, while CD8+ ones turned up in EMRA. Cross-reactive memory apparently joined, as some responding clones appeared in pre-infection memory.

This CDR3 comprises 13 residues. Unmatched junction bases numbered 7, after V lost 3 bases and J lost 7 bases. Germline V gene sequence: CDR1 SGDLS, CDR2 YYNGEE. This clonotype appeared a few times. As yet, its antigen is unknown. The TCR alpha and TCR beta cDNA libraries, bearing sample barcodes and UMIs, were generated by 5'RACE using constant-segment primers. Each CDR3 protein gets one entry after TCRdb re-called the 5' RACE reads with MiXCR. The data hold 350,000 to 450,000 distinct CDR3 sequences, with approximately 15% observed a single time. This clonotype was sampled from a man aged 18 to 35 who had mild COVID-19 (a few samples of this study predate the infection). Cell type and time point are not known. The material sequenced was PBMCs or a T cell subset sorted from them (not recorded which). The chain links TRBV9 to TRBJ2-7; 7 bases are shared with TRBD1. CDR3 nucleotides: TGTGCCAGCAGCGCTGACGGGACAGCTGAGCAGTACTTC. Translated, it gives CASSADGTAEQYF.